The 5 T cell receptor beta chains presented below share a single source sample, sequenced in a study of identical twins. TCRdb analysed the 5' RACE reads with MiXCR anew, one entry per CDR3 protein. The table has roughly 690,000 distinct CDR3 sequences, over 5% seen once. The sequencing input was naive T cells sorted from blood. The receptors stem from a man between 18 and 35 years old in good health.

This clonotype was detected a few times. At one end the junction does not follow the germline gene, possibly because of a read error. This chain uses TRBV20-1 with TRBJ2-4, with 8 bases that match TRBD2. This CDR3 region has 15 residues. Germline V gene data show CDR1 as DFQATT and CDR2 as SNEGSKA (reference sequence). CDR3 sequence (DNA): TGCAGTGCCAGAGGCAGCGGGAGTACCAAAAACATTCAGTACTTC. This sequence encodes CSARGSGSTKNIQYF.

This clonotype appeared many times. This chain uses TRBV7-2 with TRBJ2-1; TRBD2 might be the D (5 bases). This CDR3 has 17 residues. Germline V gene sequence: CDR1 SGHTA, CDR2 FQGNSA. V lost 5 bases and J 3 bases, leaving 20 bases between the germline ends. The CDR3 reads CASSPRTGRRIYNEQFF. The CDR3 DNA is TGTGCCAGCAGCCCGCGGACTGGAAGAAGGATCTACAATGAGCAGTTCTTC.

V usage is TRBV7-6 and J usage is TRBJ2-7, with 9 bases lining up with TRBD2. The CDR3 runs 15 residues. The junction had 8 bases not matched to a gene; V was cut back by 5 bases and J by 3 bases. CDR1 SGHVS and CDR2 FNYEAQ come from the germline V gene. Here the CDR3 DNA reads TGTGCCAGCAGCCCCCGGAGCGGGAGGAACTACGAGCAGTACTTC. Its protein is CASSPRSGRNYEQYF.

This clonotype was observed a handful of times. The chain recombines TRBV6-1 with TRBJ2-7; TRBD1 agrees at 10 bases. Germline V lookup: CDR1 MNHNS, CDR2 SASEGT. V lost 6 bases, J lost 4 bases, and 6 bases stayed unmatched. CDR3 size: 14 residues. CDR3 bases: TGTGCCAGCAGCCGCGACAGGGGGCAATACGAGCAGTACTTC. As protein: CASSRDRGQYEQYF.

The chain joins TRBV7-9 to TRBJ2-3; 8 nucleotides align to TRBD2. Germline CDR1 reads SEHNR; CDR2 reads FQNEAQ (reference sequence). This CDR3 has 16 amino acids. V was pared by 7 bases and J by 3 bases, with 12 bases of the junction left unmatched. The CDR3: CASNDAAGGLTDTQYF. Here the CDR3 DNA reads TGTGCCAGCAATGATGCGGCGGGAGGTCTGACAGATACGCAGTATTTT.